These 8 T cell receptor beta chains share one sample of origin, sequenced in a study of blood T cell repertoires in COVID-19. Measured with immunoSEQ multiplex PCR; TCRdb has only the in-frame clones, and not every one. The data contain roughly 30,000 clones, 85% to 95% of them singletons. The sample taken for sequencing was peripheral blood. All receptors come from a woman aged 65 to 85 with COVID-19, enrolled during active disease.

This chain uses TRBV2 with TRBJ1-4; 8 bases map to TRBD1. Germline-derived CDR1 and CDR2 are SNHLY and FYNNEI. The CDR3 has 14 residues. V gave up 6 bases and J gave up 7 bases; unmatched junction bases: 7. The CDR3 DNA reads as TGTGCCAGCAGGGACAGGGAAGAAGCTGAAAAACTGTTTTTT. Translation gives CASRDREEAEKLFF.

The chain uses TRBV5-4 and TRBJ2-3; 8 positions match TRBD2. Looked up from germline, CDR1 is SGHNT and CDR2 is YYREEE (reference sequence). With 4 bases clipped from V and 4 bases from J, the junction kept 14 bases outside the gene matches. This CDR3 region has 17 residues. As DNA, the CDR3 is TGTGCCAGCAGCCTCTCGATGGGACTAGACCCTGCAGATACGCAGTATTTT. This gives the protein CASSLSMGLDPADTQYF.

The CDR3 is CAWSKQVGNQPQHF. The CDR3 coding sequence is TGTGCCTGGAGTAAGCAGGTCGGCAATCAGCCCCAGCATTTT. This rearrangement joins TRBV30 to TRBJ1-5; D is ambiguous. The length of the CDR3 is 14 residues. The ends were cut back, 2 bases at V and 2 bases at J, with 10 bases in the middle. Germline loops: CDR1 GTSNPN, CDR2 SVGIG (reference sequence). Using reference TRBV30 and TRBJ1-5 for the parts outside the CDR3, the full variable domain is SQTIHQWPATLVQPVGSPLSLECTVEGTSNPNLYWYRQAAGRGLQLLFYSVGIGQISSEVPQNLSASRPQDRQFILSSKKLLLSDSGFYLCAWSKQVGNQPQHFGDGTRLSIL.

The V call is TRBV5-1, the J call TRBJ2-2; no reliable D call. The CDR3 has 14 amino acids. Germline-derived CDR1 and CDR2 are SGHRS and YFSETQ. V was shortened by 4 bases and J by 4 bases, with 11 bases between the two germline ends. As DNA, the CDR3 is TGCGCCAGCAGCCACTCTAATCCCACCGGGGAGCTGTTTTTT. Residues: CASSHSNPTGELFF.

This sequence joins TRBV6-6 and TRBJ2-1; the match to TRBD2 covers 10 bases. The CDR3 spans 20 residues. Losses at the gene ends were 6 bases for V and 1 base for J; bases not matched to a gene: 18. Germline loops: CDR1 MNHNY, CDR2 SVGAGI (reference sequence). CDR3 in DNA: TGTGCCAGCAGACGAACTATTTACTTAGCGGGAGGCGATTCCTACAATGAGCAGTTCTTC. This encodes CASRRTIYLAGGDSYNEQFF.

This chain joins TRBV9 and TRBJ2-2; D perhaps matches TRBD2 (6 bases). The CDR3 loop spans 14 amino acids. Germline values: CDR1 SGDLS, CDR2 YYNGEE. The germline V and J ends were trimmed by 3 bases and 3 bases, with 9 bases remaining between them. CDR3 amino acids: CASSGRGDTGELFF. Here the CDR3 DNA reads TGTGCCAGCAGCGGGAGGGGTGACACCGGGGAGCTGTTTTTT. The full variable domain, completed using reference TRBV9 and TRBJ2-2, is DSGVTQTPKHLITATGQRVTLRCSPRSGDLSVYWYQQSLDQGLQFLIQYYNGEERAKGNILERFSAQQFPDLHSELNLSSLELGDSALYFCASSGRGDTGELFFGEGSRLTVL.

V usage is TRBV27 and J usage is TRBJ2-5; 8 bases line up with TRBD1. The CDR3 consists of 13 residues. V shed 6 bases, J shed 3 bases, and the junction held 3 bases outside the gene matches. CDR1 and CDR2 from the germline V gene are MNHEY and SMNVEV (reference sequence). CDR3 sequence (DNA): TGTGCCAGCAGGCTGACAGGGGAAGAGACCCAGTACTTC. Translated: CASRLTGEETQYF.

The V gene is TRBV30, the J gene TRBJ1-4; weak D call: TRBD1 (5 bases). The CDR3 sequence is 13 residues long. Germline V gene data show CDR1 as GTSNPN and CDR2 as SVGIG (reference sequence). Trimming stripped 0 bases from V and 8 bases from J, with 10 bases between. CDR3 loop: CAWSVTTAEKLFF. In nucleotides, the CDR3 is TGTGCCTGGAGTGTAACGACAGCAGAAAAACTGTTTTTT.